This T cell receptor beta chain was recorded in a study of identical twins. This clonotype has at least ten counts. As yet, its antigen is unknown. Study-wide findings and caveats: Those out-of-frame alpha sequences shared by twins showed an excess of low generation probability.

Via MiXCR, TCRdb re-called the 5' RACE reads, giving one row per CDR3 protein. The sample carries 690,000 or so distinct CDR3 sequences, more than 6.5% recorded once. CDR1 and CDR2 (germline): SGHRS, YFSETQ. This CDR3 contains 15 residues. J was trimmed by 3 bases and V by 4 bases; bases with no gene match: 7. The data also belong to a second study, concerning yellow fever vaccine responses in identical twins. That report adds: Reportedly, the T cell response mounted by twins to vaccine seemed partly convergent, partly personalized.

V usage is TRBV5-1 and J usage is TRBJ2-1; TRBD2 matches 7 bases. The sequence was obtained from a woman aged 18-35 years in good health. The specimen was PBMCs. As DNA, the CDR3 is TGCGCCAGCAGCGTGGTTGGGACTATCTACAATGAGCAGTTCTTC. Residues: CASSVVGTIYNEQFF.